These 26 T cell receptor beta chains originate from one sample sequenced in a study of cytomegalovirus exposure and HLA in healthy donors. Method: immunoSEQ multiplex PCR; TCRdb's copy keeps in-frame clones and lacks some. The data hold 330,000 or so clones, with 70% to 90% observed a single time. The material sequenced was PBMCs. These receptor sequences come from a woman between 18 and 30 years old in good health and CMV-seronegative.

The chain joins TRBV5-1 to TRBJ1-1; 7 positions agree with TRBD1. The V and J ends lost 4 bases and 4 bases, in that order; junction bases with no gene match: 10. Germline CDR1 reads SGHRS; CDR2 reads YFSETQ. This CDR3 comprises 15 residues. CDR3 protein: CASSRKQGIGTEAFF. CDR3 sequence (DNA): TGCGCCAGCAGCAGGAAACAGGGGATTGGCACTGAAGCTTTCTTT.

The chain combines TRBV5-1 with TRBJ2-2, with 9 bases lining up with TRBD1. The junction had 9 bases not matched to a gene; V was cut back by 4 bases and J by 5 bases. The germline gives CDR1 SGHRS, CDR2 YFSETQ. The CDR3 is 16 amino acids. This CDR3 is CASSGDREDVTGELFF. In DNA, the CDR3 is TGCGCCAGCAGCGGGGACAGGGAGGATGTTACCGGGGAGCTGTTTTTT.

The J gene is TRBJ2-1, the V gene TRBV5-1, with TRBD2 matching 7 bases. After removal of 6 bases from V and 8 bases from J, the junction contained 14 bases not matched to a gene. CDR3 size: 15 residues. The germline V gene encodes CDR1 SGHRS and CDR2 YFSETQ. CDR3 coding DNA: TGCGCCAGCACGTGGGGGGAGGGCCTTGGGTATGAGCAGTTCTTC. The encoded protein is CASTWGEGLGYEQFF.

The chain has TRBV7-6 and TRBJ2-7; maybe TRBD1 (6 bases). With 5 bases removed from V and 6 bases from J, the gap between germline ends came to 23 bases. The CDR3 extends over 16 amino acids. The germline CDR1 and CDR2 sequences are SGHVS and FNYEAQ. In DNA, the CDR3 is TGTGCCAGCAGCCGCATCCCGGGACAAGTCCCCTCCGAGCAGTACTTC. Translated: CASSRIPGQVPSEQYF.

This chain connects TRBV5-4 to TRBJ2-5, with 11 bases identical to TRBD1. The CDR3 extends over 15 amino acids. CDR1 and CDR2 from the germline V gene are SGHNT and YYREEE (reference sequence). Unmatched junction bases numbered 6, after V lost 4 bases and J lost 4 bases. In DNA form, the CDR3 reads TGTGCCAGCAGCACGGGACAGGGGGTGGTAGAGACCCAGTACTTC. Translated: CASSTGQGVVETQYF.

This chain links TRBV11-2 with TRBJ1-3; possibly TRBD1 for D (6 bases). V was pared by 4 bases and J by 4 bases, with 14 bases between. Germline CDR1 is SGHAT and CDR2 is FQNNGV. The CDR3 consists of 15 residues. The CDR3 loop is CASSSGQKRGNTIYF. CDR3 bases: TGTGCCAGCAGCTCCGGACAGAAACGGGGAAACACCATATATTTT. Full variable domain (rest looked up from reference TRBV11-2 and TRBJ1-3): EAGVAQSPRYKIIEKRQSVAFWCNPISGHATLYWYQQILGQGPKLLIQFQNNGVVDDSQLPKDRFSAERLKGVDSTLKIQPAKLEDSAVYLCASSSGQKRGNTIYFGEGSWLTVV.

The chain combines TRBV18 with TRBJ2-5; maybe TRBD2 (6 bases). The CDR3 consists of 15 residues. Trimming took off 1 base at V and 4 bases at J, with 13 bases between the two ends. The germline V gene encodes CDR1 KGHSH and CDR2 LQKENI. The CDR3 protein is CASSPRASAGETQYF. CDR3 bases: TGTGCCAGCTCACCACGTGCTAGCGCGGGAGAGACCCAGTACTTC. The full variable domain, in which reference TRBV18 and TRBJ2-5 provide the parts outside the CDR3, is NAGVMQNPRHLVRRRGQEARLRCSPMKGHSHVYWYRQLPEEGLKFMVYLQKENIIDESGMPKERFSAEFPKEGPSILRIQQVVRGDSAAYFCASSPRASAGETQYFGPGTRLLVL.

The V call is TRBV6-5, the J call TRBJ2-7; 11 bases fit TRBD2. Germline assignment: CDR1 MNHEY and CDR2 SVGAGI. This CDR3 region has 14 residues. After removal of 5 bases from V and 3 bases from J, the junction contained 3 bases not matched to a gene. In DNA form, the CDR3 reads TGTGCCAGCAGTCAAGGACTAGCGGGCTACGAGCAGTACTTC. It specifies CASSQGLAGYEQYF.

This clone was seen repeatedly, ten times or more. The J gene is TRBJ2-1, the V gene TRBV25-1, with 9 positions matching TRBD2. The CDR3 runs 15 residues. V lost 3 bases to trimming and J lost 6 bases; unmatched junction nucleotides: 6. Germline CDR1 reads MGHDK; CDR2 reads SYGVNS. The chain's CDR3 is CASSDLAGESNEQFF. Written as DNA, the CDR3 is TGTGCCAGCAGTGATTTAGCGGGAGAATCCAATGAGCAGTTCTTC.

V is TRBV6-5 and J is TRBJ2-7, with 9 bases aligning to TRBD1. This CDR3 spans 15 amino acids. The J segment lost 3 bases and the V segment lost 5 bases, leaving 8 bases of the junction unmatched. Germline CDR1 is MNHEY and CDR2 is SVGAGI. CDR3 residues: CASSLQGAAYYEQYF. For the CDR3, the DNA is TGTGCCAGCAGTCTACAGGGGGCGGCTTACTACGAGCAGTACTTC.

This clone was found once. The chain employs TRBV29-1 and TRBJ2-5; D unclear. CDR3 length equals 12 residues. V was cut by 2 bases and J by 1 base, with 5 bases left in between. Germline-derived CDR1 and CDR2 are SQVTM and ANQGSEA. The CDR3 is CSVEPGQETQYF. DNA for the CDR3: TGCAGCGTTGAACCGGGCCAAGAGACCCAGTACTTC.

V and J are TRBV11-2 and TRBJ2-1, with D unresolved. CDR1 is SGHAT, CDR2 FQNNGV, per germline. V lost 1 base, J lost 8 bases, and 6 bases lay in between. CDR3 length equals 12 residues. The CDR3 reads CASSLGADEQFF. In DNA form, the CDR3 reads TGTGCCAGCAGCTTAGGTGCGGATGAGCAGTTCTTC.

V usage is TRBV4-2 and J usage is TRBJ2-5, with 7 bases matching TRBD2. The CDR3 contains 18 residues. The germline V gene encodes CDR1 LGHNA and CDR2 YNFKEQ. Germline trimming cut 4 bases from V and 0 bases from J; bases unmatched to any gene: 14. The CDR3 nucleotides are TGTGCCAGCAGCCTCGGGGGAGGGGCAGGATTCAACCAAGAGACCCAGTACTTC. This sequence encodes CASSLGGGAGFNQETQYF.

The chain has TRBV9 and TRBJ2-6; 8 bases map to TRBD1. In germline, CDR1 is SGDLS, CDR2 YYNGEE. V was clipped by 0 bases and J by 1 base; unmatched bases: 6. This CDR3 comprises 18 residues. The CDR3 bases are TGTGCCAGCAGCGTAGGGCAGGGGGCGTCTTCTGGGGCCAACGTCCTGACTTTC. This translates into CASSVGQGASSGANVLTF. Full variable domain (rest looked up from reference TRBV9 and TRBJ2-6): DSGVTQTPKHLITATGQRVTLRCSPRSGDLSVYWYQQSLDQGLQFLIQYYNGEERAKGNILERFSAQQFPDLHSELNLSSLELGDSALYFCASSVGQGASSGANVLTFGAGSRLTVL.

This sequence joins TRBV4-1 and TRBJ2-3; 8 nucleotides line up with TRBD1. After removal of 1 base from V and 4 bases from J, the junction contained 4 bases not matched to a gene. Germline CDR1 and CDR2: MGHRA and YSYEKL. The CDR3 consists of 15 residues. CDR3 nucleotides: TGCGCCAGCAGCCAAGGGGACAGGTCCGCAGATACGCAGTATTTT. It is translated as CASSQGDRSADTQYF.

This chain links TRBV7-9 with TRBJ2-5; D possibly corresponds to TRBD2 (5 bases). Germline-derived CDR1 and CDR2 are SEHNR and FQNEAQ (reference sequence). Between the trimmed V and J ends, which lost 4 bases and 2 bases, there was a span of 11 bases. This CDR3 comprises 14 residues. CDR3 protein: CASSSGLAQETQYF. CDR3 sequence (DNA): TGTGCCAGCAGCTCCGGACTGGCGCAAGAGACCCAGTACTTC.

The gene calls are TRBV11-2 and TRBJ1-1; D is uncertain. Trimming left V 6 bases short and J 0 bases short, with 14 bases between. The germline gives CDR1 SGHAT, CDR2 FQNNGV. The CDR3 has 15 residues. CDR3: CASSSYGRLNTEAFF. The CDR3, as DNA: TGTGCCAGCAGTTCATATGGGCGCCTGAACACTGAAGCTTTCTTT.

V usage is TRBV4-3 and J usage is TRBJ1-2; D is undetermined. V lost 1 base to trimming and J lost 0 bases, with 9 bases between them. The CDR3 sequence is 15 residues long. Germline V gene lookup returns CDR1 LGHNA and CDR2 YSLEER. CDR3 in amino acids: CASSQGAYPNYGYTF. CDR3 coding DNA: TGCGCCAGCAGCCAAGGGGCTTACCCTAACTATGGCTACACCTTC.

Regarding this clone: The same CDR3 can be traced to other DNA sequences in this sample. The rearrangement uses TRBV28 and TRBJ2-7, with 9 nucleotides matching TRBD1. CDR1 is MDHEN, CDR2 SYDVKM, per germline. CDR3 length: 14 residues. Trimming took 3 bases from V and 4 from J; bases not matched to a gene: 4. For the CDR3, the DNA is TGTGCCAGCAGTTTTCCGGGACAGGGATACGAGCAGTACTTC. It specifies CASSFPGQGYEQYF.

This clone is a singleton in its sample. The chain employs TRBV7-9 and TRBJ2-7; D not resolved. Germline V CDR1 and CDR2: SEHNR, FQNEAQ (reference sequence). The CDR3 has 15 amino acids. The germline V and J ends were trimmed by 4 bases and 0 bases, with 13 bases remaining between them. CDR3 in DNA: TGTGCCAGCAGCTGGTTGGGCTACAACTCCTACGAGCAGTACTTC. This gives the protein CASSWLGYNSYEQYF.

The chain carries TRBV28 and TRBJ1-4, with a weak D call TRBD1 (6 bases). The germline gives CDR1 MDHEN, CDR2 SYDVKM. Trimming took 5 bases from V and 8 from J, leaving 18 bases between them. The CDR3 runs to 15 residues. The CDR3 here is CASSPPGQIGEKLFF. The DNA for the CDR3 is TGTGCCAGCAGTCCACCTGGACAGATAGGAGAAAAACTGTTTTTT.

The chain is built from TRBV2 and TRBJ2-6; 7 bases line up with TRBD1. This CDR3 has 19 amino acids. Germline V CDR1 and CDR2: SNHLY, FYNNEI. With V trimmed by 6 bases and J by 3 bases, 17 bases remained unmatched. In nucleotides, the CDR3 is TGTGCCAGCAGAAAAACACCACAGGGGATCTCAGGTGGGGCCAACGTCCTGACTTTC. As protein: CASRKTPQGISGGANVLTF. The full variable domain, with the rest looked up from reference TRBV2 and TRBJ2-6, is EPEVTQTPSHQVTQMGQEVILRCVPISNHLYFYWYRQILGQKVEFLVSFYNNEISEKSEIFDDQFSVERPDGSNFTLKIRSTKLEDSAMYFCASRKTPQGISGGANVLTFGAGSRLTVL.

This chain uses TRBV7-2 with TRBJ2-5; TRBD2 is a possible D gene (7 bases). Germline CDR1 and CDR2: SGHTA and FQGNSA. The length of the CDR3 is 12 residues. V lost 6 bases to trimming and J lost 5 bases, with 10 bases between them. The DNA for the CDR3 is TGTGCCAGCAGGGGGGGGGCGGAGACCCAGTACTTC. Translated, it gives CASRGGAETQYF.

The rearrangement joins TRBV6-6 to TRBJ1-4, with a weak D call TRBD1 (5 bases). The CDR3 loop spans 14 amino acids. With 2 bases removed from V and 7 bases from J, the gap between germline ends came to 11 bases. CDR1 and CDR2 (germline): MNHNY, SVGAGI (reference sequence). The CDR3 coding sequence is TGTGCCAGCAGTTACAGAGGCGACAGTGAAAAACTGTTTTTT. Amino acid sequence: CASSYRGDSEKLFF.

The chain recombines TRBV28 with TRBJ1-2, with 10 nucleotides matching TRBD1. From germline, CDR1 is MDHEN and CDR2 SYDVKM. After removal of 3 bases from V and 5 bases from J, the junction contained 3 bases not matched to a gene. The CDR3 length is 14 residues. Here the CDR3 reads CASSLTGGPYGYTF. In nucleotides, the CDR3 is TGTGCCAGCAGTTTGACAGGGGGCCCTTATGGCTACACCTTC.

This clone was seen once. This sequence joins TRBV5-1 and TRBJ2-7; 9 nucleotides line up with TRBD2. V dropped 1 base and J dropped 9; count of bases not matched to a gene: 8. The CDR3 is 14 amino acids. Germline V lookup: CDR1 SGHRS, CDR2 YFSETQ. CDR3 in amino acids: CASSLTGTSFSQYF. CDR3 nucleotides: TGCGCCAGCAGCTTGACCGGGACTAGCTTCTCGCAGTACTTC.